The entry below describes one TCR beta chain. The antigen remains undetermined. Generation of TCR beta libraries employed quantitative 5'-RACE incorporating molecular barcodes. One entry per CDR3 protein results from TCRdb running MiXCR on the 5' RACE reads. This table holds 700,000 to 850,000 distinct CDR3 sequences, roughly 12% found once. These data are taken from a study of CD8 T cells in ankylosing spondylitis. Study-wide points: In peripheral blood, disease-linked CD8+ clones occurred at relatively low frequencies. The study looked at matched synovial fluid samples from ankylosing spondylitis patients. Disease-linked clones were reported to be significantly enriched there. Eight highly homologous variants made up a TCR beta motif, and this motif appeared characteristic of ankylosing spondylitis blood. Before this, some motif variants had been reported in reactive arthritis synovial fluid and blood.

Germline V gene data show CDR1 as SGHRS and CDR2 as YFSETQ. The CDR3 runs 16 residues. V shed 3 bases and J shed 0 bases, with 14 bases lying between them. This sequence joins TRBV5-1 and TRBJ2-3; tentatively, D is TRBD2 (5 bases). Sequences were obtained from blood, either unsorted or a sorted T cell fraction (not recorded which). The receptor was derived from a male donor with ankylosing spondylitis. The DNA for the CDR3 is TGCGCCAGCAGCTCCTTAGCGTTTACTAGCACAGATACGCAGTATTTT. Amino acid sequence: CASSSLAFTSTDTQYF. Full variable domain (missing parts from reference TRBV5-1 and TRBJ2-3): KAGVTQTPRYLIKTRGQQVTLSCSPISGHRSVSWYQQTPGQGLQFLFEYFSETQRNKGNFPGRFSGRQFSNSRSEMNVSTLELGDSALYLCASSSLAFTSTDTQYFGPGTRLTVL.